One and the same sample provided the 8 T cell receptor beta chains below, sequenced in a study of vaccination and CD4 T cells after COVID-19. Treatment given: roughly 10-day PBMC culture with coronavirus spike peptide pools or control peptides (ViraFEST assay). Gathering of the CD4+ T cells, from the unexposed donor, took place before the COVID-19 pandemic (2011-2018). No antigen has been assigned to these receptors. Sequencing of cultured CD4+ T cell DNA used the Oncomine TCR Beta short-read assay. MiXCR, run by TCRdb on the PCR reads, gives a single entry per CDR3 protein. The sample carries about 5,000 distinct CDR3 sequences, about three fifths recorded once. Sample: CD4+ T cells from blood, cultured in vitro. The receptors shown here come from a human donor in good health.

This clonotype was detected once. The chain combines TRBV6-2 or TRBV6-3 with TRBJ1-1; D perhaps matches TRBD1 (5 bases). This CDR3 spans 14 amino acids. Trimming left V 2 bases short and J 1 base short, with 8 bases between. Germline loops: CDR1 MNHEY, CDR2 SVGEGT. The CDR3, as DNA: TGTGCCAGCAGTTACGGGGACGGGAACACTGAAGCTTTCTTT. Translated, it gives CASSYGDGNTEAFF.

This clonotype is termed medium-sized. The V gene is TRBV27, the J gene TRBJ1-5; possible D gene TRBD1, 6 bases. Trimming cost V 0 bases and J 1 base, with 16 bases left between them. Germline V gives CDR1 MNHEY, CDR2 SMNVEV (reference sequence). This CDR3 has 18 amino acids. This CDR3 is CASSLSGAWGPSNQPQHF. The DNA of the CDR3 is TGTGCCAGCAGTTTATCGGGGGCATGGGGCCCGAGCAATCAGCCCCAGCATTTT.

The rearrangement links TRBV2 to TRBJ1-5, with 10 positions matching TRBD1. Germline CDR1 and CDR2: SNHLY and FYNNEI. V dropped 6 bases and J dropped 7; count of bases not matched to a gene: 6. This CDR3 spans 14 amino acids. The CDR3 region has the DNA TGTGCCAGCAGGAGACAGGGGGCGTACCAGCCCCAGCATTTT. Translation: CASRRQGAYQPQHF.

The chain is built from TRBV7-8 and TRBJ2-3; D gene uncertain. The CDR3 contains 17 residues. Germline V gives CDR1 SGHVS, CDR2 FQNEAQ. The V and J ends lost 4 bases and 2 bases respectively, with 19 bases between them. CDR3 amino acids: CASSSRQQPTFTDTQYF. The DNA for the CDR3 is TGTGCCAGCAGCTCACGACAACAACCAACCTTCACAGATACGCAGTATTTT.

The rearrangement uses TRBV29-1 and TRBJ1-5, with a tentative D call TRBD1 (5 bases). V was shortened by 6 bases and J by 3 bases, with 12 bases between the two germline ends. This CDR3 comprises 13 residues. The V gene's germline CDR1 is SQVTM and CDR2 ANQGSEA. Written as DNA, the CDR3 is TGCAGCGTCGCCCGGGACTCCAATCAGCCCCAGCATTTT. It is translated as CSVARDSNQPQHF.

This chain connects TRBV6-1 to TRBJ1-5, with 11 bases fitting TRBD1. The CDR3 spans 14 residues. V shed 8 bases, J shed 3 bases, and the junction held 3 bases outside the gene matches. Germline values: CDR1 MNHNS, CDR2 SASEGT. Here the CDR3 DNA reads TGTGCCAGCGGGGACAGGGGGTTCAATCAGCCCCAGCATTTT. This sequence encodes CASGDRGFNQPQHF.

The CDR3 DNA follows: TGTGCCAGCAGTTATGACCTTGCAGCGACTGAGCAGTTCTTC. It codes for CASSYDLAATEQFF. This sequence joins TRBV6-5 and TRBJ2-1; D gene uncertain. Germline V gene sequence: CDR1 MNHEY, CDR2 SVGAGI. The CDR3 contains 14 residues. The germline V and J ends were trimmed by 3 bases and 9 bases, with 15 bases remaining between them.

The chain joins TRBV7-9 to TRBJ1-1; 8 nucleotides align to TRBD1. V was pared by 5 bases and J by 5 bases, with 1 base of the junction left unmatched. Germline V lookup: CDR1 SEHNR, CDR2 FQNEAQ (reference sequence). The CDR3 spans 12 residues. CDR3 coding DNA: TGTGCCAGCAGCCGGACAGGGACTGAAGCTTTCTTT. Protein sequence: CASSRTGTEAFF.